The T cell receptor (beta chain) described here comes from a study of blood T cell repertoires in COVID-19. Across the study: Sites across the United States, Italy and Spain contributed samples from acute and convalescent COVID-19.

The germline V gene encodes CDR1 WSHSY and CDR2 SAAADI. V shed 4 bases and J shed 0 bases, with 7 bases lying between them. The CDR3 has 13 amino acids. Clones were read by immunoSEQ multiplex PCR, and TCRdb kept only the in-frame ones, dropping some. The data hold 20,000 to 25,000 clones, with about nine tenths observed a single time. This receptor was obtained from a woman in her 70s with active COVID-19. The chain links TRBV10-2 to TRBJ2-7; D is uncertain. The sample consisted of peripheral blood. This CDR3 is CASSGARSYEQYF. Written as DNA, the CDR3 is TGCGCCAGCAGTGGGGCCCGCTCCTACGAGCAGTACTTC.